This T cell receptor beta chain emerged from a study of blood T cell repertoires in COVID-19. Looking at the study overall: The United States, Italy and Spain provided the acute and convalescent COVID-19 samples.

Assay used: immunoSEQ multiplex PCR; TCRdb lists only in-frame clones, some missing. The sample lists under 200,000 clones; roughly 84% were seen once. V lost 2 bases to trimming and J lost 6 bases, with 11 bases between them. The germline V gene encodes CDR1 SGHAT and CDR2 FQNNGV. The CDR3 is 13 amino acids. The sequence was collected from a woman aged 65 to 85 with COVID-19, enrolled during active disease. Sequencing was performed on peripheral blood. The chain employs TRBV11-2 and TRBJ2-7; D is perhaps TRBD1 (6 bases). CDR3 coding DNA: TGTGCCAGCAGCTTATGGGGGCCGGGCGAGCAGTACGTC. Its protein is CASSLWGPGEQYV.